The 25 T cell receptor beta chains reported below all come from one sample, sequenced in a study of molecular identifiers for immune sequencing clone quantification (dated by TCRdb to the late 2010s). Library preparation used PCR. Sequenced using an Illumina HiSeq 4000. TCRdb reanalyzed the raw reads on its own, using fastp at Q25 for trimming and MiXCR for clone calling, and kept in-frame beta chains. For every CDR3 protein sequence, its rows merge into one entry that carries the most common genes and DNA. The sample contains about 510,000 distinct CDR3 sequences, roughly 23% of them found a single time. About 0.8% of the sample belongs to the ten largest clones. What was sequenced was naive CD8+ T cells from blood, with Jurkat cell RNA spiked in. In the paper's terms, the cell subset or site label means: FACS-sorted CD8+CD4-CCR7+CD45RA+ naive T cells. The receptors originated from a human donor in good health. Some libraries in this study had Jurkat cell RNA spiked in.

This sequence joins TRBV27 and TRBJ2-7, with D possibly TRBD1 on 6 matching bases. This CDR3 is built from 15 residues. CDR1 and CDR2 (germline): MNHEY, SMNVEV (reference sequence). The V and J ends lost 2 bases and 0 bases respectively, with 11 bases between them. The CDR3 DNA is TGTGCCAGCAGTTTAACAGGGTGGTCCTCCTACGAGCAGTACTTC. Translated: CASSLTGWSSYEQYF.

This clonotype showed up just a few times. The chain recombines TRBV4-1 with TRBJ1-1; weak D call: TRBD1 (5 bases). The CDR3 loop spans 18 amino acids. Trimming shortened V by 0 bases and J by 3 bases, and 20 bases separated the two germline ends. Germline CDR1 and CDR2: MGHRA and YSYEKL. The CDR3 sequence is CASSQDRFGTDVDTEAFF. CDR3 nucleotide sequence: TGCGCCAGCAGCCAAGATCGTTTTGGGACTGACGTTGACACTGAAGCTTTCTTT.

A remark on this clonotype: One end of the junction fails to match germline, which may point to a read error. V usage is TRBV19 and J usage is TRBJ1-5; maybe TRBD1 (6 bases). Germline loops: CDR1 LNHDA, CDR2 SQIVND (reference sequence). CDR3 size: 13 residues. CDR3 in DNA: TGTGCCAGTAGAGGGGGGGGGAATCAGCCCCGGCATTTT. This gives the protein CASRGGGNQPRHF.

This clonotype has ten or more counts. CDR3 region: CASREYNTGELFF. DNA for the CDR3: TGTGCCAGCAGGGAGTATAACACCGGGGAGCTGTTTTTT. The V gene is TRBV12-3 or TRBV12-4, the J gene TRBJ2-2, with unresolved D. Trimming took off 6 bases at V and 2 bases at J, with 7 bases between the two ends. The CDR3 is 13 amino acids.

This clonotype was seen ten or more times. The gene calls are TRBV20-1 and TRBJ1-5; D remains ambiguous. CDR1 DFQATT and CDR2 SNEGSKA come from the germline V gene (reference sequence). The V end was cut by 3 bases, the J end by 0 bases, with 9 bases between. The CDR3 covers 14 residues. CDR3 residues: CSASLSNSNQPQHF. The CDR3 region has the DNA TGCAGTGCTAGTTTATCAAATAGCAATCAGCCCCAGCATTTT.

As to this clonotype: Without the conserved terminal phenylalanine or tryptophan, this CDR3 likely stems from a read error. CDR3 DNA sequence: TGTGCCATCAGTGAGATGAAGAACACTGAAGCTTTCCTT. Protein product: CAISEMKNTEAFL. The V call is TRBV10-3, the J call TRBJ1-1; D ambiguous. V was clipped by 2 bases and J by 1 base, with 5 bases between them. CDR3 length: 13 amino acids. Germline V gene lookup returns CDR1 ENHRY and CDR2 SYGVKD.

CDR3 sequence (DNA): TGTGCCAGCAGCTACGACAGTCTCTACGAGCAGTACTTC. Protein: CASSYDSLYEQYF. The chain recombines TRBV7-9 with TRBJ2-7; D possibly corresponds to TRBD1 (5 bases). CDR1 and CDR2 from the germline V gene are SEHNR and FQNEAQ (reference sequence). The CDR3 consists of 13 residues. The ends were cut back, 4 bases at V and 3 bases at J, with 10 bases in the middle.

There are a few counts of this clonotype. CDR3: CASSATSGRATGELFF. The CDR3 DNA reads TGTGCCAGCAGCGCCACTAGCGGGAGGGCCACCGGGGAGCTGTTTTTT. V usage is TRBV11-2 and J usage is TRBJ2-2; 13 bases map to TRBD2. Germline V gene sequence: CDR1 SGHAT, CDR2 FQNNGV. The CDR3 runs to 16 residues. With 5 bases clipped from V and 4 bases from J, the junction kept 4 bases outside the gene matches.

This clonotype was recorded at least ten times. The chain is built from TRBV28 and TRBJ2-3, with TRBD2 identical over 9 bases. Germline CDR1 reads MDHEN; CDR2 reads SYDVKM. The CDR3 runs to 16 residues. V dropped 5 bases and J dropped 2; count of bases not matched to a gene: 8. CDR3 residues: CASSQATSGATDTQYF. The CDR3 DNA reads TGTGCCAGCAGTCAAGCGACTAGCGGAGCCACAGATACGCAGTATTTT.

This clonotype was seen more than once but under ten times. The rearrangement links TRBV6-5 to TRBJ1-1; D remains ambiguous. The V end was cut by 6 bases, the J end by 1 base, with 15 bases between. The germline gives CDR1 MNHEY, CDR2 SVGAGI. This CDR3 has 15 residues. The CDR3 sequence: CASSGGLAGNTEAFF. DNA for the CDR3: TGTGCCAGCAGCGGCGGACTCGCCGGGAACACTGAAGCTTTCTTT.

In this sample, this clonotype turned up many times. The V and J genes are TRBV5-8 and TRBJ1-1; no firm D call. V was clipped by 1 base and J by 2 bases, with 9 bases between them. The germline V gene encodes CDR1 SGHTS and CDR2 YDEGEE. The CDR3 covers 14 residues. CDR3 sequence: CASSLLARNTEAFF. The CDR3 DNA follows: TGTGCCAGCAGCTTGTTGGCCAGAAACACTGAAGCTTTCTTT. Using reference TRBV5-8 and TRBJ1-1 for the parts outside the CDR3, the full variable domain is EAGVTQSPTHLIKTRGQQATLRCSPISGHTSVYWYQQALGLGLQFLLWYDEGEERNRGNFPPRFSGRQFPNYSSELNVNALELEDSALYLCASSLLARNTEAFFGQGTRLTVV.

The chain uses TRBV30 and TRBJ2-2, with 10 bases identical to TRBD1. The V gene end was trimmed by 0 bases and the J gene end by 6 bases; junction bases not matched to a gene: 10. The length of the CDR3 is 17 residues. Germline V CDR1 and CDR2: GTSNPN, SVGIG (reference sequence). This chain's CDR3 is CAWSVPAGQGSPGELFF. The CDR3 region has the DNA TGTGCCTGGAGTGTACCTGCGGGACAGGGGTCTCCCGGGGAGCTGTTTTTT. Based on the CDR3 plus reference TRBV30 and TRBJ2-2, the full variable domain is SQTIHQWPATLVQPVGSPLSLECTVEGTSNPNLYWYRQAAGRGLQLLFYSVGIGQISSEVPQNLSASRPQDRQFILSSKKLLLSDSGFYLCAWSVPAGQGSPGELFFGEGSRLTVL.

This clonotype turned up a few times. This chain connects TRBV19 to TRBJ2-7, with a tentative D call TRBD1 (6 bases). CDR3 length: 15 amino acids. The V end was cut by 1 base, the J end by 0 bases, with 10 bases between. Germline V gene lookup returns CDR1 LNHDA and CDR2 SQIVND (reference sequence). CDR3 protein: CASSIGQGHSYEQYF. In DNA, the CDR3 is TGTGCCAGTAGTATAGGGCAGGGGCACTCCTACGAGCAGTACTTC.

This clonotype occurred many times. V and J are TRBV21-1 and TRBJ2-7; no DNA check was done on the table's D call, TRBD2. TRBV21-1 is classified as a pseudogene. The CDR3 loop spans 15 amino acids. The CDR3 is CASSKVPSGERKNYF. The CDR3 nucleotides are TGTGCCAGCAGCAAAGTTCCTAGCGGGGAACGCAAAAATTACTTC.

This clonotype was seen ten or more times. The CDR3 nucleotides read TGCGCCAGCAGTCCCGGGACAGGGGCTAAGTCGGGCTACACCTTC. Protein product: CASSPGTGAKSGYTF. The chain couples TRBV10-2 to TRBJ1-2; TRBD1 matches 10 bases. Germline-derived CDR1 and CDR2 are WSHSY and SAAADI. CDR3 length: 15 amino acids. The J segment lost 8 bases and the V segment lost 5 bases, leaving 11 bases of the junction unmatched.

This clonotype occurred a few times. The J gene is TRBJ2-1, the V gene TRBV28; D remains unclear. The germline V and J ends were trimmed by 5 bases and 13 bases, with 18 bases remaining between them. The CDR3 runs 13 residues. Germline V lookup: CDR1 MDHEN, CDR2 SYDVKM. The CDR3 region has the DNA TGTGCCAGCAGTGTAACGCCACGGCCCCCACAGTTCTTC. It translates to CASSVTPRPPQFF.

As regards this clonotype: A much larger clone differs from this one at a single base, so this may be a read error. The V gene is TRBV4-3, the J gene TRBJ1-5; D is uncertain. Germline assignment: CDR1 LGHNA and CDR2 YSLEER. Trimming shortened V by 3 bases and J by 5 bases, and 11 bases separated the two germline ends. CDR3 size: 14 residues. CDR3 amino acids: CASSQRVDDQPQHF. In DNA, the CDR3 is TGCGCCAGCAGCCAGAGGGTGGACGATCAGCCCCAGCATTTT.

The CDR3 nucleotides read TGCAGCGTTGAGATCCCCGGGACAGCCTCCTACGAGCAGTACTTC. Its protein product is CSVEIPGTASYEQYF. The chain carries TRBV29-1 and TRBJ2-7, with 7 nucleotides matching TRBD1. V lost 3 bases and J lost 0; bases outside the gene matches: 8. This CDR3 is 15 amino acids long. CDR1 is SQVTM, CDR2 ANQGSEA, per germline.

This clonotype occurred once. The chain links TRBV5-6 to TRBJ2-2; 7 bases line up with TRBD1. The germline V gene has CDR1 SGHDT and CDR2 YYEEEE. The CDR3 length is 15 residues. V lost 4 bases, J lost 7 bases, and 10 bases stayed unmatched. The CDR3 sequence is CASSLSGTANGELFF. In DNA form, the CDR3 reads TGTGCCAGCAGCCTCTCCGGGACAGCCAACGGGGAGCTGTTTTTT.

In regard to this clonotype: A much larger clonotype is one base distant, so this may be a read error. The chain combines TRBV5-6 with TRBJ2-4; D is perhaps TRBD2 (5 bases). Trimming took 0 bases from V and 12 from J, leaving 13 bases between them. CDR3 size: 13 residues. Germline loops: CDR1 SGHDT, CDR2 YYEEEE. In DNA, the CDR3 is TGTGCCAGCAGCTTGGTTGGACCAGCGGCTCAGTACTTC. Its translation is CASSLVGPAAQYF.

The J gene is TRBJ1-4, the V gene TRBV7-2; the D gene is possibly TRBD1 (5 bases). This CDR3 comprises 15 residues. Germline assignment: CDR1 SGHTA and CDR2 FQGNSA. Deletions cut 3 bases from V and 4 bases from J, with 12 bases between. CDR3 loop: CASSFGYGGNEKLFF. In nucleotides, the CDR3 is TGTGCCAGCAGCTTCGGTTACGGGGGTAATGAAAAACTGTTTTTT.

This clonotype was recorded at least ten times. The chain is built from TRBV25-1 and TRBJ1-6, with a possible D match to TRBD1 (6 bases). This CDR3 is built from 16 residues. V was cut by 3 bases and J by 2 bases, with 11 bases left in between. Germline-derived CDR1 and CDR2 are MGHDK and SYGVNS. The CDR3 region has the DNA TGTGCCAGCAGTGATTGGACAGAACCCTATAATTCACCCCTCCACTTT. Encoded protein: CASSDWTEPYNSPLHF.

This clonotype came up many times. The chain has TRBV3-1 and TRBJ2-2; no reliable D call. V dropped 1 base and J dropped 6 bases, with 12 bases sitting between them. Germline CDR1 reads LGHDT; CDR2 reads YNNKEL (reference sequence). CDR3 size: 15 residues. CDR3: CASSQVMGFSGELFF. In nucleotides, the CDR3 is TGTGCCAGCAGCCAAGTAATGGGATTTTCCGGGGAGCTGTTTTTT. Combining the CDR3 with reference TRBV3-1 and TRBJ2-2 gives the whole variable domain DTAVSQTPKYLVTQMGNDKSIKCEQNLGHDTMYWYKQDSKKFLKIMFSYNNKELIINETVPNRFSPKSPDKAHLNLHINSLELGDSAVYFCASSQVMGFSGELFFGEGSRLTVL.

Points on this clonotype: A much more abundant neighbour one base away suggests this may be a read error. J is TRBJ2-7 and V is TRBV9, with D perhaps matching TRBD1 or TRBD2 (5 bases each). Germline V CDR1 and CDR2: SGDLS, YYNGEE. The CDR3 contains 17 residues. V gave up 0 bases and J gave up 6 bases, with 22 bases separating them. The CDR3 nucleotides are TGTGCCAGCAGCGTAGGGGAGTCCGGGGCAGGGATCGGCGAGCAGTACTTC. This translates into CASSVGESGAGIGEQYF.

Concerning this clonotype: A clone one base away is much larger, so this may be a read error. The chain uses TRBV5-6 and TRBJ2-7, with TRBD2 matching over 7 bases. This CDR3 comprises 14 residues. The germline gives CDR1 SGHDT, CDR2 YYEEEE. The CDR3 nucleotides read TGTGCCGGCAGCTCGGGACTATCGTTCTACGAGCAGTACTTC. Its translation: CAGSSGLSFYEQYF.